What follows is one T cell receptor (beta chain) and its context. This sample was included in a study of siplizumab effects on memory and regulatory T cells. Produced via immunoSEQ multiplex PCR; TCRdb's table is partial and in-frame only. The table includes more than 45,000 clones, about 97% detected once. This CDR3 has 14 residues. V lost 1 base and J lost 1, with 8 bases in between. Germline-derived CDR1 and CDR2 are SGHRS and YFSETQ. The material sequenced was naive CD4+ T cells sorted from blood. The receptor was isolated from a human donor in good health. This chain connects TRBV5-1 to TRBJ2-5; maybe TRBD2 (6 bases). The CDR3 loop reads CASSLPGVQETQYF. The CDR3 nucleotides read TGCGCCAGCAGCTTGCCGGGGGTCCAAGAGACCCAGTACTTC.